These T cell receptor beta chains were read from a single sample in a study of shared clonotypes between healthy human individuals. Assay: immunoSEQ multiplex PCR; the TCRdb copy retains only in-frame clones and omits some. This table has around 1.6 million clones, 95% to 99% appearing once. The sample was naive CD4+ T cells sorted from blood. All receptors derive from a man aged 30 to 45 in good health. Both conserved end residues are part of each CDR3. D genes are given only for firm matches. Clone size is stated in some rows and not others, as once, few, many or a class when expanded.

abundance | len | d_gene | j_gene | v_gene | CDR3nt | CDR3aa
- | 13 | - | TRBJ2-5 | TRBV6-5 | TGTGCCAGCAGTTGGGGGACTTTGGAGACCCAGTACTTC | CASSWGTLETQYF
- | 12 | - | TRBJ1-4 | TRBV6-6 | TGTGCCATAGGGAACAGGGAGGAAAAACTGTTTTTT | CAIGNREEKLFF
- | 14 | TRBD1 | TRBJ1-5 | TRBV18 | TGTGCCAGCTCACAGGGGGCAGCCTATCAGCCCCAGCATTTT | CASSQGAAYQPQHF
- | 12 | - | TRBJ1-3 | TRBV28 | TGTGCCAGCAGTTTAGGATTCAACACCATATATTTT | CASSLGFNTIYF
once | 15 | TRBD2 | TRBJ2-3 | TRBV10-2 | TGCGCCAGCAGTGTTGCGGGAGGGTTCACAGATACGCAGTATTTT | CASSVAGGFTDTQYF
- | 15 | TRBD1 | TRBJ1-3 | TRBV7-9 | TGTGCCAGCATCCCGGGACAGGGCTCTGGAAACACCATATATTTT | CASIPGQGSGNTIYF
- | 16 | TRBD2 | TRBJ2-5 | TRBV28 | TGTGCCAGCTTGACGGACAGCGGGAGGCCCCAAGAGACCCAGTACTTC | CASLTDSGRPQETQYF
- | 14 | - | TRBJ2-2 | TRBV5-1 | TGCGCCAGCAGCTCGATAGAGGGCCAGGAGGAGCTGTTTTTT | CASSSIEGQEELFF
- | 15 | - | TRBJ1-1 | TRBV30 | TGTGCCTGGAGTTTGGGAGAGGGGAGAATCGCTGAAGCTTTCTTT | CAWSLGEGRIAEAFF
- | 15 | TRBD1 | TRBJ1-1 | TRBV12-5 | TGTGCTAGTGGTTTGGTGACAGGGAGTGGCACTGAAGCTTTCTTT | CASGLVTGSGTEAFF
- | 14 | - | TRBJ2-7 | TRBV21-1 | TGTGCCAGCAGGCAAAGGGCACGAGGGTACGAGCAGTACTTC | CASRQRARGYEQYF
- | 12 | - | TRBJ1-2 | TRBV7-9 | TGTGCCAGCAGCTCCGGGATCTATGGCTACACCTTC | CASSSGIYGYTF
- | 14 | TRBD1 | TRBJ2-5 | TRBV9 | TGTGCCAGCAGCGCGGGACAGGGAGGCGAGACCCAGTACTTC | CASSAGQGGETQYF
- | 15 | TRBD2 | TRBJ2-7 | TRBV5-4 | TGTGCCAGCAGCTTGGACGGGAGGGCCTCCTACGAGCAGTACTTC | CASSLDGRASYEQYF
- | 11 | - | TRBJ1-1 | TRBV29-1 | TGCAGCGTTGCAGGGGTCACTGAAGCTTTCTTT | CSVAGVTEAFF
- | 18 | TRBD1 | TRBJ1-5 | TRBV15 | TGTGCCACCAGCAAGATAGCAGGGGGCGTTGGTAGCAATCAGCCCCAGCATTTT | CATSKIAGGVGSNQPQHF
- | 14 | - | TRBJ2-6 | TRBV19 | TGTGCCAGTAGCCGGGGTTCTGGGGCCAACGTCCTGACTTTC | CASSRGSGANVLTF
- | 14 | - | TRBJ2-7 | TRBV5-1 | TGCGCCAGCACACTGGGGTACGGGGCCGGCGAGCAGTACTTC | CASTLGYGAGEQYF
once | 12 | - | TRBJ2-7 | TRBV30 | TGTGCCTGGAGTGAGGGGACCTACGAGCAGTACTTC | CAWSEGTYEQYF
- | 16 | TRBD2 | TRBJ2-2 | TRBV6-1 | TGTGCCAGCAGTGGGCTAGCGGGAGTAAAAACCGGGGAGCTGTTTTTT | CASSGLAGVKTGELFF
- | 14 | - | TRBJ1-2 | TRBV5-4 | TGTGCCACCGTACGACAGAGCAACAACTATGGCTACACCTTC | CATVRQSNNYGYTF
- | 13 | TRBD2 | TRBJ2-7 | TRBV19 | TGTGCCAGTACAGCGGGAGCATCCTACGAGCAGTACTTC | CASTAGASYEQYF
once | 15 | TRBD1 | TRBJ1-2 | TRBV5-6 | TGTGCCAGCAGCTTGGACGGGACAGGTCGTTTTGGCTACACCTTC | CASSLDGTGRFGYTF
- | 15 | - | TRBJ2-1 | TRBV2 | TGTGCCAGCAGTGAAGCGCTTCGGGGCGTTTCTGAGCAGTTCTTC | CASSEALRGVSEQFF
- | 15 | TRBD2 | TRBJ2-5 | TRBV19 | TGTGCCAGTAGTACCCCGGGCTCGCGGGGGGAGACCCAGTACTTC | CASSTPGSRGETQYF
- | 14 | - | TRBJ1-1 | TRBV25-1 | TGTGCCAGCAGTGTGGGGCACCCGGACACTGAAGCTTTCTTT | CASSVGHPDTEAFF
- | 13 | TRBD2 | TRBJ2-7 | TRBV27 | TGTGCCAGCAGATGGCAGGGAGGGTACGAGCAGTACTTC | CASRWQGGYEQYF
- | 14 | - | TRBJ1-1 | TRBV7-2 | TGTGCCAGCAGCTTAGGACAGACGAACACTGAAGCTTTCTTT | CASSLGQTNTEAFF
- | 14 | TRBD1 | TRBJ2-5 | TRBV29-1 | TGCAGCGCTGTGGGACAGGGGTTATTGGAGACCCAGTACTTC | CSAVGQGLLETQYF
- | 17 | - | TRBJ2-1 | TRBV7-9 | TGTGCCAGCAGAATAAACAAAGTGGATAGCTCCTACAATGAGCAGTTCTTC | CASRINKVDSSYNEQFF
- | 15 | TRBD2 | TRBJ2-1 | TRBV5-1 | TGCGCCAGCAGCTTAGGCGGGAGGGAAAACAATGAGCAGTTCTTC | CASSLGGRENNEQFF
- | 14 | - | TRBJ2-1 | TRBV4-1 | TGCGCCAGCAGCCATCCTAGCTCCTACAATGAGCAGTTCTTC | CASSHPSSYNEQFF
- | 14 | - | TRBJ2-7 | TRBV19 | TGTGCCAGTAGTAGCGGGACGGTCTCCTACGAGCAGTACTTC | CASSSGTVSYEQYF
- | 15 | TRBD1 | TRBJ1-5 | TRBV11-2 | TGTGCCAGCAGCTTTGCCCCAGGGGGGATACAGCCCCAGCATTTT | CASSFAPGGIQPQHF
few | 14 | - | TRBJ1-2 | TRBV4-3 | TGCGCCAGCAGCCAAGGGACAGCTAACTATGGCTACACCTTC | CASSQGTANYGYTF
- | 13 | - | TRBJ2-3 | TRBV7-6 | TGTGCCAGCAGCTTAGAGCGTGGGAATACGCAGTATTTT | CASSLERGNTQYF
- | 13 | - | TRBJ2-4 | TRBV15 | TGTGCCACCAGCAGACAGGGACGGAACATTCAGTACTTC | CATSRQGRNIQYF
once | 19 | TRBD2 | TRBJ2-2 | TRBV10-3 | TGTGCCATCAGTGCCCAACCCCCGGGACTAGCGGGCGGCACCGGGGAGCTGTTTTTT | CAISAQPPGLAGGTGELFF
- | 15 | - | TRBJ2-5 | TRBV6-1 | TGTGCCAGCAGTGAAGAAGGGGGGGATAGAGAGACCCAGTACTTC | CASSEEGGDRETQYF
- | 12 | TRBD1 | TRBJ1-1 | TRBV29-1 | TGCAGCGTTCAGGGGGTGTACACTGAAGCTTTCTTT | CSVQGVYTEAFF